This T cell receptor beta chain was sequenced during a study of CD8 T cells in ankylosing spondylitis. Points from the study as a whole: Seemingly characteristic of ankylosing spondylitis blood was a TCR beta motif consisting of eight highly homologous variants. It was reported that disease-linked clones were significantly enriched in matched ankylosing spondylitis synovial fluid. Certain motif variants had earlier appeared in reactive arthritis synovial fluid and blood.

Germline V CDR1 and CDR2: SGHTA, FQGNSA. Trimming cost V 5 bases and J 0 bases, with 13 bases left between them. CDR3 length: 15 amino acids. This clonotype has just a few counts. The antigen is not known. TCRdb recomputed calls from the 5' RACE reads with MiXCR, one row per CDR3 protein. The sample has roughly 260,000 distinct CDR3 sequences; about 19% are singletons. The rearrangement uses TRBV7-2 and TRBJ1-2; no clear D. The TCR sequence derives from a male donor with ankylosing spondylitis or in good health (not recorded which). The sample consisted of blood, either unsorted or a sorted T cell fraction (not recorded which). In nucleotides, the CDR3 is TGTGCCAGCAGCCCGTTGGGGTACACTAACTATGGCTACACCTTC. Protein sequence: CASSPLGYTNYGYTF.